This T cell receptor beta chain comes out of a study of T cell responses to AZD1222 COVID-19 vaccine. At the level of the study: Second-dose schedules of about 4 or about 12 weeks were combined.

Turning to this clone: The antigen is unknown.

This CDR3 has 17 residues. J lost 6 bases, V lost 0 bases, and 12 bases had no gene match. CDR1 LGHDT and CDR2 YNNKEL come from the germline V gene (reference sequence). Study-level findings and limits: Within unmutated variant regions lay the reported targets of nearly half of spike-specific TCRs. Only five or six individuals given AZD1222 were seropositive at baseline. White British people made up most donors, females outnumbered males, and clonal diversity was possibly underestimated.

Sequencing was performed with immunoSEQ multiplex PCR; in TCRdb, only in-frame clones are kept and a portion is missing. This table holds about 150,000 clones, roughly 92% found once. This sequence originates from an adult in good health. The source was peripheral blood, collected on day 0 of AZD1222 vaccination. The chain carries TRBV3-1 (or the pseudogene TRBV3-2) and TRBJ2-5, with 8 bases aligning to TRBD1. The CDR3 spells CASSQEKRTGYRKTQYF. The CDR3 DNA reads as TGTGCCAGCAGCCAAGAAAAGCGGACAGGGTACAGAAAGACCCAGTACTTC.